This section outlines one T cell receptor beta chain sequence together with its context. It has no known antigen specificity. It has no much larger one-base neighbor in the sample; base qualities were not kept. For repertoire sequencing, TCR beta CDR3 regions were amplified from RNA transcripts. A first-round RT-PCR used HTBI primers with the Qiagen OneStep RT-PCR kit, followed by a second-round multiplex PCR, size selection and purification. Libraries were sequenced paired-end with 100 bp reads on an Illumina HiSeq2000. The authors' analysis ran thus. SOAPnuke was used to process the reads, removing any read that contained adapters or uncalled bases, had a mean Phred below 15, or lacked an exact match to the constant primer or identifier. COPE v1.2.5 was used to merge the high-quality paired reads. Unique nucleotide sequences were defined as clonotypes and aligned to IMGT TRB V, D and J references using MiTCR v1.1. Analysis was restricted to V-J combinations with a frequency above 0.0001, which covered 98% to 99.2% of repertoires. For each V-J combination, a TCR clonal expansion and chaos score was defined as the ratio of F50 clonal expansion to chaos observed in the TCRdist matrix. Welch's t-statistics and random forest were used to reduce the features to 10 to 15 V-J combinations, which were then used as input to a naive Bayes classifier. Thyroid-blood repertoire similarity was quantified with the Morisita-Horn index. The raw public reads went through TCRdb reprocessing: fastp at Q25, MiXCR clone calling, in-frame beta chains kept. A single entry per CDR3 protein holds the most common genes and DNA from its merged rows. TCRdb assigned the V and J calls; the authors' analysis was not used. For this sample the table gives about 740,000 distinct CDR3 sequences, of which around 40% were detected only once. The ten top clones hold around 40% of the sample.

Ophthalmopathy patients had moderately to severely active disease, Clinical Activity Score of at least 3, NOSPECS grade of at least 4, and disease duration under 3 months. Anyone with other autoimmune diseases, uncontrolled infections, pregnancy or lactation was excluded from the study. Clinical symptoms, serum thyroxine, TRAb, thyroid ultrasound and orbital computed tomography formed the basis of the diagnosis. PBMCs were isolated from about 9.1 ml of fresh peripheral blood by Ficoll-Paque density gradient centrifugation. Total RNA was extracted using Trizol reagent, and RNA quality was checked on an Agilent 2100 Bioanalyzer. The record originates from a study of Graves' ophthalmopathy and Graves' hyperthyroidism (dated by TCRdb to the late 2010s). In the study overall: Peripheral blood was collected before any treatment was given, at the time of initial diagnosis. TCR beta repertoire signatures were used to distinguish Graves' ophthalmopathy from Graves' hyperthyroidism and to predict progression to ophthalmopathy. In total, 120 to 150 blood samples were TCR-sequenced: some 40 ophthalmopathy, some 75 hyperthyroidism and some 17 hyperthyroidism-to-ophthalmopathy patients. To explore V-J signatures that distinguish ophthalmopathy from hyperthyroidism, a discovery set of under 110 patients was enrolled, made up of approximately 45 with ophthalmopathy and 55 to 65 with stable hyperthyroidism. The independent validation cohort included some 19 hyperthyroidism patients plus 17 patients who later progressed from hyperthyroidism to ophthalmopathy. In roughly six hyperthyroidism patients, the T-cell repertoires found in thyroid tissue were compared with those found in blood. Following sample collection, hyperthyroidism patients were given methimazole at a starting dose of 30 mg daily, and ophthalmopathy patients were given high-dose intravenous methylprednisolone. Results the study describes overall, beyond this receptor: Most expanded thyroid clonotypes with a frequency above 0.001 also appeared in blood, which suggests that blood repertoires may reflect the immune response in the thyroid. Sample size was not predetermined statistically, and investigators were not blinded to group allocation. In validation, the model predicted ophthalmopathy progression with about 70% sensitivity and less than 80% specificity; some 13 predicted patients were CT-confirmed with GO in a median of approximately 6.5 months. In cross-validation, the 13-signature model distinguished ophthalmopathy from stable hyperthyroidism with less than 90% sensitivity and about 81% specificity, while in the test set the corresponding values were about 80% and 75%.

Taken from cysteine to phenylalanine, the CDR3 has 16 residues. Only the CDR3 DNA is retained, 48 bases long and in frame from the first base. V is pruned by 4 bases and J by 2 bases, leaving 10 bases of the junction without a gene match. CDR1 and CDR2, per the germline V gene (reference sequence), are LNHDA and SQIVND. The clonotype comes from an adult man with Graves' ophthalmopathy. The chain is made from TRBV19 and TRBJ2-5; TRBD2 aligns with 7 central bases. The sample was peripheral blood. The CDR3 here reads CASSKTASGIQETQYF. The DNA is TGTGCCAGTAGTAAGACCGCGAGCGGGATACAAGAGACCCAGTACTTC.